The entry below gives a single T cell receptor (beta chain) sequence along with its context. Germline is not matched at one junction end, which may reflect a read error. The sample comes from a study of blood T cells in healthy people across ages. A sample-barcoded 5' primer and a J-beta primer mix were used in a second PCR of roughly 7 to 11 cycles. TCRdb reprocessed the 5' RACE reads with MiXCR, giving one entry per CDR3 protein. Of a few hundred thousand distinct CDR3 sequences in the sample, approximately 47% are singletons; the top ten hold about 54%. Per individual sample, total RNA of at least 5.5 micrograms was extracted. The CDR3 consists of 13 residues. CDR1 and CDR2 from the germline V gene are MNHEY and SMNVEV (reference sequence).

The source material was blood. This chain joins TRBV27 and TRBJ1-2, with 10 bases identical to TRBD1. The TCR sequence derives from a man aged 55-75 years in good health. CDR3 DNA sequence: TGTGCCAGCAGAAGACAGGGGGCAGAAGGCTGCACCTTC. Translating it yields CASRRQGAEGCTF.